What follows is one TCR beta chain and its context. No antigen is known for it. The record originates from a study of cytomegalovirus exposure and HLA in healthy donors. Across the study: According to later analysis, the same platform produced the approximately 120 validation and several hundred first-cohort repertoires. Study results and limitations: Reports indicated that the classifier achieved high specificity and sensitivity in diagnosing cytomegalovirus status. Under in vitro conditions, a few CMV-associated chains were confirmed as specific for CMV antigens.

Only in-frame clones appear in the TCRdb table, and some are missing; sequencing was by immunoSEQ multiplex PCR. The table includes about 190,000 clones, around 84% detected once. This CDR3 contains 17 residues. The germline V gene encodes CDR1 SGHDT and CDR2 YYEEEE. The J segment lost 4 bases and the V segment lost 3 bases, leaving 9 bases of the junction unmatched. Material for sequencing was PBMCs. This rearrangement joins TRBV5-6 to TRBJ2-1, with 11 bases that match TRBD2. This TCR was recovered from a man aged 18 to 30 in good health and CMV-seropositive. The CDR3 DNA reads TGTGCCAGCAGCTCACTAGCGGGAGCACCCGCGTACAATGAGCAGTTCTTC. Its translation: CASSSLAGAPAYNEQFF.